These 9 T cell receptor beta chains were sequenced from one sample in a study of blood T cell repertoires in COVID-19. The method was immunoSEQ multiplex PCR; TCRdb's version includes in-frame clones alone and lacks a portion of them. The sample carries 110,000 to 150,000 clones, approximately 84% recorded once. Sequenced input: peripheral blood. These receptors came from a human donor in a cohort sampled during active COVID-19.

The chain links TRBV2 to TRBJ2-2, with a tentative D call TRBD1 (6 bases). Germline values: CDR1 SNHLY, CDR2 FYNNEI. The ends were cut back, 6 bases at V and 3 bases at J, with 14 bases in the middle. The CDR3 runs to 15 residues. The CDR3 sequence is CASSVQGGDTGELFF. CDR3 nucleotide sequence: TGTGCCAGCAGCGTACAGGGTGGGGACACCGGGGAGCTGTTTTTT. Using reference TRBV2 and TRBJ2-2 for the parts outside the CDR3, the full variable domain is EPEVTQTPSHQVTQMGQEVILRCVPISNHLYFYWYRQILGQKVEFLVSFYNNEISEKSEIFDDQFSVERPDGSNFTLKIRSTKLEDSAMYFCASSVQGGDTGELFFGEGSRLTVL.

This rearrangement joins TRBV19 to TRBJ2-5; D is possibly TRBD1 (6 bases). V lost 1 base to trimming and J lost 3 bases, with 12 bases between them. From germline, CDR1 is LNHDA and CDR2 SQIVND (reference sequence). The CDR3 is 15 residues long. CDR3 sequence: CASSIGTAEKETQYF. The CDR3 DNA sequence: TGTGCCAGTAGTATAGGGACAGCCGAGAAAGAGACCCAGTACTTC.

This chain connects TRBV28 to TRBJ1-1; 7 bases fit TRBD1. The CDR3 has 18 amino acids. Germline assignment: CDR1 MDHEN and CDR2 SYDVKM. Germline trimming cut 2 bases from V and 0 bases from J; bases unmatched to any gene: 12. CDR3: CASSLGATRGVMNTEAFF. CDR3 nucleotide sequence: TGTGCCAGCAGTTTAGGGGCCACCAGGGGGGTCATGAACACTGAAGCTTTCTTT.

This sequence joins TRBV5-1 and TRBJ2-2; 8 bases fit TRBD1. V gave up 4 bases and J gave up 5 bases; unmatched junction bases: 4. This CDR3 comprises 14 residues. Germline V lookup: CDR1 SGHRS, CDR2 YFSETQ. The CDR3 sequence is CASSRTGGTGELFF. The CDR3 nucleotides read TGCGCCAGCAGCAGAACAGGGGGAACCGGGGAGCTGTTTTTT.

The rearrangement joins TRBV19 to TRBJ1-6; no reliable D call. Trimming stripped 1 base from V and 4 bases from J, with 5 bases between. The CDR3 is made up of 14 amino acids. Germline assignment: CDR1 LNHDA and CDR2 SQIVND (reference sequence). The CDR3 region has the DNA TGTGCCAGTAGTATAGGAGGGTATAATTCACCCCTCCACTTT. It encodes CASSIGGYNSPLHF.

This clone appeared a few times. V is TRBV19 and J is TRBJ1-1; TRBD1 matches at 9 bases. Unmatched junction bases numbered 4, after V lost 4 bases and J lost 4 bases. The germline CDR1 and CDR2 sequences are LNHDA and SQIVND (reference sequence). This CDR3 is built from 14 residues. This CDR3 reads CASSSTGGGTEAFF. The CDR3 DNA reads TGTGCCAGTAGTAGTACAGGGGGCGGCACTGAAGCTTTCTTT.

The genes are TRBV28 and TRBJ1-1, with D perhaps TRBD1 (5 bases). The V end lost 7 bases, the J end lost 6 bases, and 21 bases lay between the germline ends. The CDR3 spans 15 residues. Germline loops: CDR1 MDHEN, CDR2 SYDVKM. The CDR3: CASTKWRGIGAEAFF. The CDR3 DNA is TGTGCCAGCACCAAATGGAGGGGTATCGGTGCTGAAGCTTTCTTT.

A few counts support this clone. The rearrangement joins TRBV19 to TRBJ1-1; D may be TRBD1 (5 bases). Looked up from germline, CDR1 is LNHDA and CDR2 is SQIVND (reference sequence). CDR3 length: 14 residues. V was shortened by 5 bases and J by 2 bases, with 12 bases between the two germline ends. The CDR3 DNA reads TGTGCCAGTAGTTCTTGGACATCTAACACTGAAGCTTTCTTT. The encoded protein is CASSSWTSNTEAFF. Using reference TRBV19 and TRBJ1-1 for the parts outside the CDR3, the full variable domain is DGGITQSPKYLFRKEGQNVTLSCEQNLNHDAMYWYRQDPGQGLRLIYYSQIVNDFQKGDIAEGYSVSREKKESFPLTVTSAQKNPTAFYLCASSSWTSNTEAFFGQGTRLTVV.

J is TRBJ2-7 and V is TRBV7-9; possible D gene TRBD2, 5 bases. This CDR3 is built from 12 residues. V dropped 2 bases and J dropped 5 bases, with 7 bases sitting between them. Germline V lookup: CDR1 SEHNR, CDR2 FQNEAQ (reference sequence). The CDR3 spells CASSLRENEQYF. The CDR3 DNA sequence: TGTGCCAGCAGCTTAAGGGAGAACGAGCAGTACTTC.